The 26 T cell receptor beta chains in this list originate from one sample, sequenced in a study of vaccination effects on CD4 cells after COVID-19 (dated by TCRdb to 2022 to 2024). In the ViraFEST assay, PBMC were stimulated with viral peptide pools, and antigen-specific CD4+ T cell clonotypes were then identified by expansion using TCR sequencing. After about 9 days of culture, CD4+ T cells were isolated with the EasySep CD4+ T cell isolation kit. Each participant received two doses of an mRNA SARS-CoV-2 vaccine, either BNT162b2 or mRNA-1273. Libraries were built with the immunoSEQ multiplex PCR assay. Imported from immuneACCESS, the table was reduced by TCRdb to in-frame sequences with V and J called. These copies leave out some clones; in studies compared against another copy, an unresolved V gene accounts for under half, and the cause of the remainder is not known. A total of more than 12,000 clones appear in this sample, around 72% of them only once. The ten largest clones add up to approximately 8.9% of the sample.

Antigen specificity for these receptors is unknown. Sequencing was performed on CD4+ T cells from PBMCs cultured with SARS-CoV-2 spike peptides, taken after COVID-19 vaccination. In the paper's terms, the cell subset or site label means: SARS-CoV-2 spike overlapping peptide pool stimulation. The receptors were sampled from a human donor who received a COVID-19 vaccine.

The gene calls are TRBV5-1 and TRBJ2-3, with 9 bases matching TRBD1. The CDR3 spans 13 residues. In germline, CDR1 is SGHRS, CDR2 YFSETQ. With 4 bases clipped from V and 6 bases from J, the junction kept 3 bases outside the gene matches. CDR3 DNA: TGCGCCAGCAGCAAAGGACAGGGGGATACGCAGTATTTT. Amino acid sequence: CASSKGQGDTQYF.

The chain is built from TRBV20-1 and TRBJ2-4; 8 bases are shared with TRBD1. The CDR3 is made up of 11 amino acids. Germline loops: CDR1 DFQATT, CDR2 SNEGSKA (reference sequence). The J segment lost 9 bases and the V segment lost 6 bases, leaving 4 bases of the junction unmatched. CDR3 amino acids: CSAGQEGIQYF. CDR3 DNA: TGCAGTGCGGGACAGGAGGGCATTCAGTACTTC.

This chain links TRBV12-5 with TRBJ2-7, with 7 nucleotides matching TRBD1. V was clipped by 5 bases and J by 5 bases; unmatched bases: 12. The CDR3 totals 15 residues. From germline, CDR1 is LGHNT and CDR2 FRNRAP. CDR3 coding DNA: TGTGCTAGTGGTCCCTCGGGCAGGGGGACCCACGAGCAGTACTTC. Translated: CASGPSGRGTHEQYF.

J is TRBJ1-3 and V is TRBV28; unclear D gene. The V gene's germline CDR1 is MDHEN and CDR2 SYDVKM. V lost 3 bases, J lost 4 bases, and 10 bases lay in between. The CDR3 has 14 residues. CDR3 sequence reads: CASSFGRTGNTIYF. The CDR3 coding sequence is TGTGCCAGCAGTTTCGGGAGGACGGGAAACACCATATATTTT.

In its sample, this clone was seen a few times. V usage is TRBV2 and J usage is TRBJ2-3, with D maybe TRBD2 (6 bases). Germline V gene data show CDR1 as SNHLY and CDR2 as FYNNEI. Trimming left V 8 bases short and J 0 bases short, with 6 bases between. The CDR3 runs to 12 residues. The CDR3 region is CASGTSTDTQYF. Written as DNA, the CDR3 is TGTGCCAGCGGGACTAGCACAGATACGCAGTATTTT.

The rearrangement joins TRBV25-1 to TRBJ2-3, with D perhaps TRBD2 (6 bases). The CDR3 has 13 residues. The V end was cut by 6 bases, the J end by 1 base, with 8 bases between. Germline V gene data show CDR1 as MGHDK and CDR2 as SYGVNS. CDR3 protein: CASRSGGTDTQYF. CDR3 nucleotides: TGTGCCAGCAGGTCGGGGGGCACAGATACGCAGTATTTT.

Regarding this clone: Relative to the germline gene, one junction end is altered; a read error may explain this. The chain employs TRBV7-8 and TRBJ2-3, with D possibly TRBD2 on 6 matching bases. Germline V gene lookup returns CDR1 SGHVS and CDR2 FQNEAQ. The CDR3 sequence is 12 residues long. Here the CDR3 DNA reads TGTGCCAGCAGCCCCCATTCCGGGACTCCCCATTTT. It is translated as CASSPHSGTPHF.

The rearrangement links TRBV2 to TRBJ1-5, with D perhaps matching TRBD1 (5 bases). In germline, CDR1 is SNHLY, CDR2 FYNNEI. V was trimmed by 5 bases and J by 4 bases, leaving 12 bases between them. This CDR3 has 14 amino acids. In DNA, the CDR3 is TGTGCCAGCAGTTCAGAGAGGGGTAATCAGCCCCAGCATTTT. Translating gives CASSSERGNQPQHF.

The chain is built from TRBV4-1 and TRBJ2-7; 7 bases agree with TRBD2. V shed 0 bases, J shed 6 bases, and the junction held 5 bases outside the gene matches. The germline gives CDR1 MGHRA, CDR2 YSYEKL. This CDR3 is 14 amino acids long. The CDR3 spells CASSQDGTGGEQYF. CDR3 in DNA: TGCGCCAGCAGCCAAGATGGGACGGGGGGCGAGCAGTACTTC.

The gene calls are TRBV6-4 and TRBJ1-6, with D possibly being TRBD1 (5 bases). There are 14 residues in the CDR3. Trimming removed 0 bases at V and 9 bases at J, with 9 bases between. CDR1 is MRHNA, CDR2 SNTAGT, per germline. The CDR3: CASSDSTGGSPLHF. In DNA form, the CDR3 reads TGTGCCAGCAGTGACTCGACGGGGGGTTCACCCCTCCACTTT.

This sequence joins TRBV3-1 (or the pseudogene TRBV3-2) and TRBJ1-4, with 8 bases matching TRBD1. CDR1 is LGHDT and CDR2 is YNNKEL in the germline V gene (reference sequence). V lost 2 bases to trimming and J lost 7 bases; unmatched junction nucleotides: 3. The CDR3 extends over 14 amino acids. CDR3 DNA sequence: TGTGCCAGCAGCCAACGGACAGGGCTTGAAAAACTGTTTTTT. Its translation: CASSQRTGLEKLFF.

The chain uses TRBV7-2 and TRBJ1-5, with D possibly TRBD1 on 5 matching bases. In germline, CDR1 is SGHTA, CDR2 FQGNSA. Deletions cut 5 bases from V and 0 bases from J, with 11 bases between. The CDR3 runs 15 residues. CDR3 sequence reads: CASSLQGNSNQPQHF. The CDR3 DNA follows: TGTGCCAGCAGCCTCCAGGGTAATAGCAATCAGCCCCAGCATTTT.

V is TRBV5-1 and J is TRBJ1-1; 11 bases align to TRBD1. Trimming removed 7 bases from V and 6 bases from J; junction bases left unmatched: 8. The CDR3 consists of 14 residues. Looked up from germline, CDR1 is SGHRS and CDR2 is YFSETQ. The CDR3 bases are TGCGCCAGCCGGGGACAGGGGGGTTTTGCTGAAGCTTTCTTT. Amino acids: CASRGQGGFAEAFF.

The chain is built from TRBV11-2 and TRBJ2-6; the match to TRBD2 covers 8 bases. The CDR3 spans 17 residues. J was trimmed by 1 base and V by 4 bases; bases with no gene match: 6. The V gene's germline CDR1 is SGHAT and CDR2 FQNNGV. The CDR3 nucleotides read TGTGCCAGCAGCTCGGGACTAGGGCGTTCTGGGGCCAACGTCCTGACTTTC. Its translation is CASSSGLGRSGANVLTF.

The V and J genes are TRBV6-5 and TRBJ2-7; the match to TRBD1 covers 11 bases. Trimming removed 2 bases from V and 6 bases from J; junction bases left unmatched: 6. CDR1 MNHEY and CDR2 SVGAGI come from the germline V gene. The CDR3 loop spans 15 amino acids. CDR3 loop: CASSYGLGTGGEQYF. The CDR3 DNA reads TGTGCCAGCAGTTACGGTTTGGGGACAGGGGGCGAGCAGTACTTC.

The chain carries TRBV28 and TRBJ1-5; no clear D gene. The CDR3 is 15 residues long. Trimming took off 6 bases at V and 2 bases at J, with 14 bases between the two ends. CDR1 and CDR2 from the germline V gene are MDHEN and SYDVKM. The CDR3 sequence: CASRGSEKGNQPQHF. The CDR3 DNA follows: TGTGCCAGCAGAGGGTCAGAGAAGGGCAATCAGCCCCAGCATTTT.

V and J are TRBV19 and TRBJ1-4; D perhaps matches TRBD1 (5 bases). The CDR3 runs to 14 residues. Germline assignment: CDR1 LNHDA and CDR2 SQIVND (reference sequence). The germline V and J ends were trimmed by 4 bases and 7 bases, with 13 bases remaining between them. The DNA for the CDR3 is TGTGCCAGTAGTAGACAGAGTGGTAGTGAAAAACTGTTTTTT. Translation: CASSRQSGSEKLFF.

This chain connects TRBV6-2 or TRBV6-3 to TRBJ1-2; D is possibly TRBD1 (5 bases). This CDR3 has 14 residues. Germline V CDR1 and CDR2: MNHEY, SVGEGT. V lost 4 bases and J lost 4, with 13 bases in between. The CDR3 is CASSLPQEIYGYTF. CDR3 coding DNA: TGTGCCAGCAGTTTACCACAGGAGATCTATGGCTACACCTTC.

The chain is built from TRBV6-4 and TRBJ2-7; possibly TRBD2 for D (6 bases). The germline gives CDR1 MRHNA, CDR2 SNTAGT. V was trimmed by 5 bases and J by 5 bases, leaving 22 bases between them. CDR3 length equals 16 residues. CDR3 loop: CASSPLLSGKCHEQYF. For the CDR3, the DNA is TGTGCCAGCAGTCCCCTCCTTAGCGGAAAATGCCACGAGCAGTACTTC.

The chain recombines TRBV7-2 with TRBJ1-2; 9 bases fit TRBD1. This CDR3 region has 15 residues. CDR1 is SGHTA, CDR2 FQGNSA, per germline. V dropped 3 bases and J dropped 6; count of bases not matched to a gene: 8. Here the CDR3 DNA reads TGTGCCAGCAGCTTGGCGACAGGGGGGTATAATGGCTACACCTTC. As protein: CASSLATGGYNGYTF.

This chain connects TRBV3-1 (or the pseudogene TRBV3-2) to TRBJ2-3; 9 nucleotides line up with TRBD2. The CDR3 totals 19 residues. J gave up 0 bases and V 4 bases, and 14 bases lay outside the gene matches. Per the germline V gene, CDR1 is LGHDT and CDR2 is YNNKEL (reference sequence). CDR3 DNA: TGTGCCAGCAGCCGCAGTGGTGGCGGGAGGGGTGCTAGCACAGATACGCAGTATTTT. It encodes CASSRSGGGRGASTDTQYF.

As to this clone: One end of the junction fails to match germline, which may point to a read error. The chain couples TRBV6-5 to TRBJ1-1; D is unclear. The V gene's germline CDR1 is MNHEY and CDR2 SVGAGI. The length of the CDR3 is 16 residues. The CDR3 loop is CASSHSPRITNTEAFF. The CDR3 DNA reads as TGTGCCAGCAGTCACTCCCCGCGGATTACGAACACTGAAGCTTTCTTT.

V usage is TRBV6-4 and J usage is TRBJ2-3, with a weak D call TRBD2 (5 bases). The ends were cut back, 4 bases at V and 3 bases at J, with 5 bases in the middle. The germline gives CDR1 MRHNA, CDR2 SNTAGT. The CDR3 runs 12 residues. The CDR3 protein is CASSAGTDTQYF. The CDR3 DNA is TGTGCCAGCAGTGCGGGGACAGATACGCAGTATTTT.

V gene TRBV9 combines with J gene TRBJ2-7; TRBD1 is a possible D gene (5 bases). Looked up from germline, CDR1 is SGDLS and CDR2 is YYNGEE. The CDR3 runs 13 residues. V lost 0 bases and J 3 bases, leaving 7 bases between the germline ends. The CDR3 DNA is TGTGCCAGCAGCGTAGCCCAGGGCTACGAGCAGTACTTC. This translates into CASSVAQGYEQYF.

The V call is TRBV29-1, the J call TRBJ1-2; D perhaps matches TRBD1 (5 bases). V lost 7 bases and J lost 2, with 17 bases in between. The CDR3 extends over 14 amino acids. Germline values: CDR1 SQVTM, CDR2 ANQGSEA. CDR3 coding DNA: TGCAGCGCGTCGCCTTCAGGGAGGAACTATGGCTACACCTTC. Protein sequence: CSASPSGRNYGYTF.

This chain links TRBV4-1 with TRBJ2-7; 8 positions agree with TRBD1. Germline lookup yields CDR1 MGHRA and CDR2 YSYEKL. The CDR3 is 13 amino acids. The ends lost 4 bases at V and 5 bases at J; junction bases unmatched: 4. The CDR3 DNA follows: TGCGCCAGCAGCCGACAGGGGAGCGACGAGCAGTACTTC. Its translation: CASSRQGSDEQYF.